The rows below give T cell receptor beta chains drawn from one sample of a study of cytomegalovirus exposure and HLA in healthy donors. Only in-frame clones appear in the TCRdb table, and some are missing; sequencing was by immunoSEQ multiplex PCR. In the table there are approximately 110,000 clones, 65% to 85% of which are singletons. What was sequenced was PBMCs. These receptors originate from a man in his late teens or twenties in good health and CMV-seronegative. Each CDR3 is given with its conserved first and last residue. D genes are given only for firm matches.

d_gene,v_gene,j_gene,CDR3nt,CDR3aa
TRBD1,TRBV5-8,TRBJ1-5,TGTGCCAGCAGCTTGGCCGGTCAGGGGGCGAGGCAGCCCCAGCATTTT,CASSLAGQGARQPQHF
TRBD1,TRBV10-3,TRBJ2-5,TGTGCCAGCGCTAAGGGACAGTCCTTCGAGACCCAGTACTTC,CASAKGQSFETQYF
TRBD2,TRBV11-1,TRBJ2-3,TGTGCCAGCAGCCACCCGGGACTAGGGCCCTCCACAGATACGCAGTATTTT,CASSHPGLGPSTDTQYF
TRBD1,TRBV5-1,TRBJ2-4,TGCGCCAGCAGCATCGGACAGGGGGCGACCAAAAACATTCAGTACTTC,CASSIGQGATKNIQYF
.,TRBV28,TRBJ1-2,TGTGCCAGCAGTCGTAGCTATGGCTACACCTTC,CASSRSYGYTF
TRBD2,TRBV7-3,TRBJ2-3,TGTGCCAGCAGCGCCGGACTAGCCCCGGGGGATACGCAGTATTTT,CASSAGLAPGDTQYF
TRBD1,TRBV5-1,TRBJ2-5,TGCGCCAGCAGTCCGAACCGACAGGGAACAGAGACCCAGTACTTC,CASSPNRQGTETQYF
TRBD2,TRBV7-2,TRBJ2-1,TGTGCCAGTATGGGGGCGGGAGGCTCCCTGGTTGAGCAGTTCTTC,CASMGAGGSLVEQFF
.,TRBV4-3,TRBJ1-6,TGCGCCAGCAGCCAAGTAAAGACAACCGCCTCCTATAATTCACCCCTCCACTTT,CASSQVKTTASYNSPLHF
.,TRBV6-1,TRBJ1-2,TGTGCCAGCAGTGATCCCAGGTTGGATCAGTTTGGCTACACCTTC,CASSDPRLDQFGYTF